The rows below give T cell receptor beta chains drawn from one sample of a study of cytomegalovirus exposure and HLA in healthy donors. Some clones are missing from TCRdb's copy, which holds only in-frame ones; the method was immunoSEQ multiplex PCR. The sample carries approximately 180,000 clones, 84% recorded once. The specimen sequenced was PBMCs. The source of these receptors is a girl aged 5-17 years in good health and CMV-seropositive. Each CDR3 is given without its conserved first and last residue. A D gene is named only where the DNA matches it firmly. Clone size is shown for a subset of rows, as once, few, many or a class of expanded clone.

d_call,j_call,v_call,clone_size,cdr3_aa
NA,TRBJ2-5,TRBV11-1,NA,ASSSNRKETQY
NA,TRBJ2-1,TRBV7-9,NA,ASSISDNEQF
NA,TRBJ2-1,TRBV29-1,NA,SVAGRGGDEQF
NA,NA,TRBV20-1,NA,SARGGYEQY
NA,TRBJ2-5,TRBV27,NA,ASSLAGIQETQY
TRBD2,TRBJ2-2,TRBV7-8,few,ASSLAPGGSTGELF
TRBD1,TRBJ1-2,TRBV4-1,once,ASSLRDREVDGYT
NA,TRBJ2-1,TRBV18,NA,ASSPSTRSSYNEQF
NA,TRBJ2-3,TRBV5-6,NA,ASSLGGGTDTQY
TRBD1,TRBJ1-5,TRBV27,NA,ASSPLGTDSNQPQH
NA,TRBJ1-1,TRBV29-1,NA,SVEGQKNTEAF
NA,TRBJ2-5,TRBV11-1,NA,ASSPGGKRETQY
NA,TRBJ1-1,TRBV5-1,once,ASSSGNTEAF
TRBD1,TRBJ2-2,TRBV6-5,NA,ASNSTGAGTGELF
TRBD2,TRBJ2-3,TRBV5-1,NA,ASSEGLAGGPPDTQY
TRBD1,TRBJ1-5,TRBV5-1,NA,ASSLEAGGNQPQH
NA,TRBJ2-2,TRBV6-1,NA,ASTDRPTNTGELF
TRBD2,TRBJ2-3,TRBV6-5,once,ASSKGLAGGRQY
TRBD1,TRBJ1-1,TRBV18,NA,ATGQGMNTEAF
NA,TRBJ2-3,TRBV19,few,ASSIFSGGSFGTDTQY
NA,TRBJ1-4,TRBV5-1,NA,ASSGGRGRRSNEKLF
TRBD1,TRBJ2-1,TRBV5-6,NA,ASSLGTGDPQF
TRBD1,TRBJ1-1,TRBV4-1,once,ASSQVTGTTEAF
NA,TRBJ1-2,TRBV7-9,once,ASSLTWEGNYGYT
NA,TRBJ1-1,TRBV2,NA,ASSGFSSATEAF
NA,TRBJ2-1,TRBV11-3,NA,ASSPQGNEQF
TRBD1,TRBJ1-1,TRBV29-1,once,SANRGSRDTEAF
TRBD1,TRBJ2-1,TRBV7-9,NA,ASSGDRGSSYNEQF
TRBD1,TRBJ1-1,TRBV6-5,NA,ASSPLDREAF
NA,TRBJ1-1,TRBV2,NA,ASSGRGLGNTEAF
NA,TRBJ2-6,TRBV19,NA,ASSTRPAPRGANVLT
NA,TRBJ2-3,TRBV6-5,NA,ASSYRQRDTQY
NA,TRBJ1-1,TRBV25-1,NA,ASSADTLEAF
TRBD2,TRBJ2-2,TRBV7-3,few,ASSQGAGSGGITGELF
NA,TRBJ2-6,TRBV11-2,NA,ASSPQRAAGANVLT
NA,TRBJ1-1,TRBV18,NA,ASSPRVGPQATEAF
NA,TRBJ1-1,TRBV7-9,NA,SSRHTAKTGNTEAF
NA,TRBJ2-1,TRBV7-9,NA,ASSLARGTPYNEQF
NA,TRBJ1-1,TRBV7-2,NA,ASSPSWTEAF
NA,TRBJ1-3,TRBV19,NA,ASSIDFIGNTIY
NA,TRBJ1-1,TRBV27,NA,ASRRGWEGRNTEAF
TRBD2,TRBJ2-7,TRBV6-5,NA,ASSYSINGGYYEQY
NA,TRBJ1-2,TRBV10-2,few,ASSDMGAANYGYT
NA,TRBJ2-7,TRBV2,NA,ASNGGVGGYEQY
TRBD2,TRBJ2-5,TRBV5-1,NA,ASSLTLAGGHETQY
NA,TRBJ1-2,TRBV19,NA,ASSGEQGRWTGYT
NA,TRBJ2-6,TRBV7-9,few,ASSLQGGGANVLT
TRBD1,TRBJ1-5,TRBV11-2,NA,ASSFTGTGEHQPQH
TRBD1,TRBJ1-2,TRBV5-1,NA,ASSWARLGQGYYGYT
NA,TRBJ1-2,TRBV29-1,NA,SVFSNLEGSFDYGYT
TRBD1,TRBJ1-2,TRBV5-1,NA,ASSLESGGDGGYT
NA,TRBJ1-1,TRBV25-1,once,ASSEGLNTEAF
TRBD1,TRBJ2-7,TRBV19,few,ASSPDRGEQY
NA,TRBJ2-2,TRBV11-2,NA,ASSDLKTPNTGELF
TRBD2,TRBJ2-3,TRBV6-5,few,ASSYGGGAADTQY